This entry is about one TCR beta chain. Its antigen is not identified. CDR3 length equals 14 residues. The germline V and J ends were trimmed by 1 base and 3 bases, with 7 bases remaining between them. Germline V gene lookup returns CDR1 MGHRA and CDR2 YSYEKL. These data originate in a study of STAT3 mutations in large granular lymphocyte leukemia. Study-level background: Over half of T-LGLL patients had one or more immunosuppressive regimens.

Each sample's TCRbeta library yielded on average around 42,000 productive templates. Method: immunoSEQ multiplex PCR; TCRdb's copy keeps in-frame clones and lacks some. The data contain a few thousand clones, less than 65% of them seen just once; the ten biggest clones take up approximately 80%. Regarding the study as a whole: Differing intervals and regimens complicate linking therapy response to clone burden. Every T-cell large granular lymphocyte leukemia patient had at least one immunodominant TCR beta clonotype.

The sample taken for sequencing was peripheral blood mononuclear cells. This chain links TRBV4-1 with TRBJ1-3, with unresolved D. The receptor was isolated from a man aged 55 to 70 with T-cell large granular lymphocyte leukemia. Some clones in this sample may be carry-over from other donors' samples. The CDR3, as DNA: TGCGCCAGCAGCCAAGTTGGCCGTGGAAACACCATATATTTT. Residues: CASSQVGRGNTIYF.